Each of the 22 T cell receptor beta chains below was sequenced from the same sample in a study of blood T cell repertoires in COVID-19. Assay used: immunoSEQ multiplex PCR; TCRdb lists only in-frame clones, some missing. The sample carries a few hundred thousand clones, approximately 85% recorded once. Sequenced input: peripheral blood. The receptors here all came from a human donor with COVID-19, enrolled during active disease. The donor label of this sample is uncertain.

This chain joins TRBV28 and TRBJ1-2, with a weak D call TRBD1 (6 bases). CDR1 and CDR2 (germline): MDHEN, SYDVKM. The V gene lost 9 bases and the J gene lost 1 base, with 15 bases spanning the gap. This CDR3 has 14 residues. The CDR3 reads CASATGADNYGYTF. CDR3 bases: TGTGCCAGTGCGACAGGCGCAGATAACTATGGCTACACCTTC.

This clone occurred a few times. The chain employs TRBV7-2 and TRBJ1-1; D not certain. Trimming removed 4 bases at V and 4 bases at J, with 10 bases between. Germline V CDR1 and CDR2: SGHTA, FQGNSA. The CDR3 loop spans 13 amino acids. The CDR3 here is CASSYSGLTEAFF. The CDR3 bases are TGTGCCAGCAGCTACTCGGGTCTCACTGAAGCTTTCTTT.

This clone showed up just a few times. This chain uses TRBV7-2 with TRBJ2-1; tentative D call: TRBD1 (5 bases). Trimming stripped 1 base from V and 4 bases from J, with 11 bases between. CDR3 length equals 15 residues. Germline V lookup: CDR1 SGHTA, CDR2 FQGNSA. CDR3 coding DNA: TGTGCCAGCAGCTTAGTCCAGGGTGATTACAATGAGCAGTTCTTC. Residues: CASSLVQGDYNEQFF.

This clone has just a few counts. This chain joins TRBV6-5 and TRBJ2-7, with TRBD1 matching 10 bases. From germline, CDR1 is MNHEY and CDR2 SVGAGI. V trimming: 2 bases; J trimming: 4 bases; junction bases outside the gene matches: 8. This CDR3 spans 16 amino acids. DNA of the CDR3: TGTGCCAGCAGTTACCCTTCAGACAGGGGGCTATACGAGCAGTACTTC. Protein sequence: CASSYPSDRGLYEQYF.

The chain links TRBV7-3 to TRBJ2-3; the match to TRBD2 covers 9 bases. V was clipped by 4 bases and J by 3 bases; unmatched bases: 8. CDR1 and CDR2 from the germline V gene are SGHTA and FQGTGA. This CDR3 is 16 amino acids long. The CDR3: CASSSHSGRGTDTQYF. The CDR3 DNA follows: TGTGCCAGCAGCTCTCATAGCGGGAGAGGTACAGATACGCAGTATTTT.

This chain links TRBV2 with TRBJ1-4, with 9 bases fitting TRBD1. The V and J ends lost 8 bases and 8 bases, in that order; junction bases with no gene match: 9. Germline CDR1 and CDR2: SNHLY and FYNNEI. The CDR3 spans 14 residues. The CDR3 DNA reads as TGTGCCAGCGCAAAGGACAGGGGAGTGGAAAAACTGTTTTTT. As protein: CASAKDRGVEKLFF.

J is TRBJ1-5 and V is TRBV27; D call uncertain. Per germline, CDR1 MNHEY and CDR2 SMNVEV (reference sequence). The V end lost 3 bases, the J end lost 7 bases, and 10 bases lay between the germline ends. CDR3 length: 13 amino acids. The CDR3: CASSLAGNQPQHF. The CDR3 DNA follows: TGTGCCAGCAGTTTGGCGGGGAACCAGCCCCAGCATTTT.

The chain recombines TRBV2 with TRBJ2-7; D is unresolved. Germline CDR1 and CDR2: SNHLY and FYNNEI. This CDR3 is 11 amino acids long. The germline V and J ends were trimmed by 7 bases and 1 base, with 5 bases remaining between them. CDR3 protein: CASTNSYEQYF. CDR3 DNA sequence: TGTGCCAGCACCAATTCCTACGAGCAGTACTTC.

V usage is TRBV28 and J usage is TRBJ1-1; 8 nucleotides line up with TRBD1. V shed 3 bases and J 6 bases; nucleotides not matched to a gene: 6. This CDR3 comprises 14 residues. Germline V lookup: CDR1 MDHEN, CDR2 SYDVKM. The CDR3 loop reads CASSFGQGTSEAFF. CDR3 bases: TGTGCCAGCAGTTTTGGACAGGGTACATCTGAAGCTTTCTTT.

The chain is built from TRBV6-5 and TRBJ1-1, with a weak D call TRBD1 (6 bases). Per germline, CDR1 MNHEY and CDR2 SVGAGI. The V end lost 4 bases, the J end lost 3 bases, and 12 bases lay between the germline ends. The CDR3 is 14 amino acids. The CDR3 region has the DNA TGTGCCAGCAGTTCTACAGGGTGGGACACTGAAGCTTTCTTT. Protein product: CASSSTGWDTEAFF.

CDR3 amino acids: CASSQDTIAGGETQYF. The CDR3 DNA is TGTGCCAGCAGCCAAGATACTATAGCGGGAGGGGAGACCCAGTACTTC. The chain combines TRBV3-1 (or the pseudogene TRBV3-2) with TRBJ2-5; TRBD2 aligns across 11 bases. Trimming cost V 0 bases and J 5 bases; bases outside gene matches: 5. Per the germline V gene, CDR1 is LGHDT and CDR2 is YNNKEL (reference sequence). There are 16 residues in the CDR3.

The CDR3 DNA reads TGTGCCAGCAGTGAGAGGCCGGAGACCCAGTACTTC. Protein: CASSERPETQYF. The chain has TRBV2 and TRBJ2-5, with D uncertain. Germline V CDR1 and CDR2: SNHLY, FYNNEI. Trimming shortened V by 3 bases and J by 5 bases, and 7 bases separated the two germline ends. CDR3 size: 12 residues. Full variable domain (missing parts from reference TRBV2 and TRBJ2-5): EPEVTQTPSHQVTQMGQEVILRCVPISNHLYFYWYRQILGQKVEFLVSFYNNEISEKSEIFDDQFSVERPDGSNFTLKIRSTKLEDSAMYFCASSERPETQYFGPGTRLLVL.

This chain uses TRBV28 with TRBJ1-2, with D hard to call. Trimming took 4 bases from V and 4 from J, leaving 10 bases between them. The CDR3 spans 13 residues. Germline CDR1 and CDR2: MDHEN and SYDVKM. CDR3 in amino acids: CASSSRAFYGYTF. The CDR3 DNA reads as TGTGCCAGCAGTTCCCGCGCCTTCTATGGCTACACCTTC.

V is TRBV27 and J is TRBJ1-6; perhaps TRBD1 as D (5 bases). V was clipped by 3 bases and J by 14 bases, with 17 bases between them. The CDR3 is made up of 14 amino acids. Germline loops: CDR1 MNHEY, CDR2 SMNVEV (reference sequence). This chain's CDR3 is CASSLGRLKYSLHF. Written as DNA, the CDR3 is TGTGCCAGCAGTTTGGGGCGGCTTAAGTATTCCCTCCACTTT.

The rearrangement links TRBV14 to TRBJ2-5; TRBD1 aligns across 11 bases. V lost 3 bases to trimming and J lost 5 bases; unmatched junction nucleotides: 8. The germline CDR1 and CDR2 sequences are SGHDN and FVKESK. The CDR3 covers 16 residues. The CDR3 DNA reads TGTGCCAGCAGCCAGGCCGGGACAGGGGGATTTGAGACCCAGTACTTC. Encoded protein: CASSQAGTGGFETQYF.

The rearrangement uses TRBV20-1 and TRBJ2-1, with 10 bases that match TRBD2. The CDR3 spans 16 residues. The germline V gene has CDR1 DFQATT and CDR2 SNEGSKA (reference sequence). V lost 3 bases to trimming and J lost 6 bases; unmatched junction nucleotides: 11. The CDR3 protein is CSASHPSSGRVNEQFF. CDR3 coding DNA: TGCAGTGCTAGTCACCCCTCCAGCGGGAGGGTCAATGAGCAGTTCTTC.

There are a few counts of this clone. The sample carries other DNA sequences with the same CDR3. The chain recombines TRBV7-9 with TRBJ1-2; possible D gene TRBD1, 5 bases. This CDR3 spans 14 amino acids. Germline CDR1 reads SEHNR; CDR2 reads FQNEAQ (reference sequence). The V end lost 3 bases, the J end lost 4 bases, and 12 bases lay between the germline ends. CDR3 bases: TGTGCCAGCAGCTTGGGGGGTCGGCCCTATGGCTACACCTTC. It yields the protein CASSLGGRPYGYTF.

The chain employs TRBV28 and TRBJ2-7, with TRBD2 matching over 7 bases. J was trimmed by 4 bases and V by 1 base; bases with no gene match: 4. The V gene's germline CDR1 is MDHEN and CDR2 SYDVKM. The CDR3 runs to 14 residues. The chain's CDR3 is CASSLSLAEYEQYF. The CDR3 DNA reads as TGTGCCAGCAGTTTATCCCTAGCGGAGTACGAGCAGTACTTC. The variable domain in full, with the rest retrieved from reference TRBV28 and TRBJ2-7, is DVKVTQSSRYLVKRTGEKVFLECVQDMDHENMFWYRQDPGLGLRLIYFSYDVKMKEKGDIPEGYSVSREKKERFSLILESASTNQTSMYLCASSLSLAEYEQYFGPGTRLTVT.

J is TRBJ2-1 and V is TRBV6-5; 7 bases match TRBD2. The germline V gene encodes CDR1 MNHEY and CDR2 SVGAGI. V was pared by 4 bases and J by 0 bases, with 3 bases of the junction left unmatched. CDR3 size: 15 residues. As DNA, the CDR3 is TGTGCCAGCAGTTCGTTAGCGGGCTCCTACAATGAGCAGTTCTTC. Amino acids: CASSSLAGSYNEQFF.

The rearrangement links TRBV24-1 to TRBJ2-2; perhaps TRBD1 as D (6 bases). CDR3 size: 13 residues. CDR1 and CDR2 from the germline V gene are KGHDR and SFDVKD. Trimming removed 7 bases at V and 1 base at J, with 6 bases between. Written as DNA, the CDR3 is TGTGCCACCAGGACAGGGAACACCGGGGAGCTGTTTTTT. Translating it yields CATRTGNTGELFF.

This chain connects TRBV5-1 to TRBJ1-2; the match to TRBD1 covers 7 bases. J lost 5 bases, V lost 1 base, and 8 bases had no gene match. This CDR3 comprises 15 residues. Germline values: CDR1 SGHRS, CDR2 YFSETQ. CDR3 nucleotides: TGCGCCAGCAGCTTGATCCTTGGGACAGATTATGGCTACACCTTC. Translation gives CASSLILGTDYGYTF.

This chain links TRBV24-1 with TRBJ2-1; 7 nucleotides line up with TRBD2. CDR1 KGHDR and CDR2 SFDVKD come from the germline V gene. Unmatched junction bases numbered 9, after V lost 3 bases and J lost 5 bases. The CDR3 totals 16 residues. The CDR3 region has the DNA TGTGCCACCAGTGATAGAAGCACGGGGACTAACAATGAGCAGTTCTTC. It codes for CATSDRSTGTNNEQFF.